This T cell receptor beta chain is from a study of T cells in Graves' hyperthyroidism and ophthalmopathy. V was cut by 0 bases and J by 7 bases, with 13 bases left in between. Germline CDR1 reads SGDLS; CDR2 reads YYNGEE. The CDR3 consists of 15 residues. What was amplified from RNA transcripts were TCR beta CDR3 regions. The HTBI primer set drove a first-round RT-PCR of the TCR CDR3. In TCRdb, the multiplex PCR reads were re-called with MiXCR into one record per CDR3 protein. The sample has fewer than 700,000 distinct CDR3 sequences; roughly 17% are singletons. The TCR sequence derives from a woman younger than 35 with Graves' ophthalmopathy. The V and J genes are TRBV9 and TRBJ2-2; no clear D. The specimen sequenced was blood. CDR3 loop: CASSVEWAVGGELFF. CDR3 nucleotides: TGTGCCAGCAGCGTAGAATGGGCGGTAGGCGGGGAGCTGTTTTTT.